Described below is a single T cell receptor (beta chain) sequence and its context. Its antigen remains unidentified. This sample is drawn from a study of cytomegalovirus exposure and HLA in healthy donors. Study overall: Both the 100 to 150 validation repertoires and the approximately 640 first-cohort repertoires used the same platform, as reported by a later analysis.

Study-level findings and limits: The listing of 150 to 200 TCR beta chains classed them as cytomegalovirus-associated. Specificity for CMV antigens was confirmed in vitro for a few of the CMV-associated chains. High specificity and sensitivity for cytomegalovirus status were reported for the classifier.

The assay was immunoSEQ multiplex PCR, and TCRdb's table has in-frame clones only and misses some. The data hold a few hundred thousand clones, with 88% observed a single time. CDR1 and CDR2 (germline): KGHSH, LQKENI. V lost 3 bases and J 3 bases, leaving 13 bases between the germline ends. The CDR3 is 15 residues long. The sample was PBMCs. The origin of this receptor is a man aged 25 to 45 in good health and CMV-seronegative. The chain uses TRBV18 and TRBJ2-3, with D unresolved. The CDR3 sequence: CASSPPGIETDTQYF. CDR3 sequence (DNA): TGTGCCAGCTCACCGCCGGGTATCGAAACAGATACGCAGTATTTT.